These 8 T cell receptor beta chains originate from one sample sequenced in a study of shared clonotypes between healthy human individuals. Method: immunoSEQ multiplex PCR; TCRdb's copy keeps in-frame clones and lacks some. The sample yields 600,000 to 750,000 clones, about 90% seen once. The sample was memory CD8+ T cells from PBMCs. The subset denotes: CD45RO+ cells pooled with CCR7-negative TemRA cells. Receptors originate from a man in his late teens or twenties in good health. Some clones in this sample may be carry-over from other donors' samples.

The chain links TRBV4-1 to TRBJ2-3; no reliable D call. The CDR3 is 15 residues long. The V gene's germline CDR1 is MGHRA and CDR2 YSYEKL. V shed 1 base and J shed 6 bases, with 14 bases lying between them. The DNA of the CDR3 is TGCGCCAGCAGCCAAGTTCCCGGGTTCGCGGATACGCAGTATTTT. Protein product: CASSQVPGFADTQYF.

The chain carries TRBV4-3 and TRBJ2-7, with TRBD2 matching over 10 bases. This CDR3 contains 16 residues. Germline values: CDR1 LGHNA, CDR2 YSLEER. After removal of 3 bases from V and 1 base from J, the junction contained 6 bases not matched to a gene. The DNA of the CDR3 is TGCGCCAGCAGCCACGGACTAGCGGACGGTTCCTACGAGCAGTACTTC. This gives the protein CASSHGLADGSYEQYF.

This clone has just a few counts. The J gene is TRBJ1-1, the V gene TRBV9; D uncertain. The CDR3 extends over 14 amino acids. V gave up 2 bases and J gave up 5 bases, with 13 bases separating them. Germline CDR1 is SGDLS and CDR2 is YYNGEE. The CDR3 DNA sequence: TGTGCCAGCAGCGTCACCTTCGGGAGTACTGAAGCTTTCTTT. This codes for CASSVTFGSTEAFF.

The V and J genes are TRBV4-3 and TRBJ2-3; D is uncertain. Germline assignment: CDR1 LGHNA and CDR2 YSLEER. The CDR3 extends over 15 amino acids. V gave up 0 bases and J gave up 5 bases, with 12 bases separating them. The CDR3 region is CASSQDPQEGDTQYF. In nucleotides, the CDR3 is TGCGCCAGCAGCCAAGATCCCCAGGAAGGAGATACGCAGTATTTT.

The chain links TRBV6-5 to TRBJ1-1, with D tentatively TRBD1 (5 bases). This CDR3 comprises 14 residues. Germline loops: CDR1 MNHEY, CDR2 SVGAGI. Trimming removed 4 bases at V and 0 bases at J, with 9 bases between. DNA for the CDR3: TGTGCCAGCAGTTTGGGGCTTATGAACACTGAAGCTTTCTTT. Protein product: CASSLGLMNTEAFF.

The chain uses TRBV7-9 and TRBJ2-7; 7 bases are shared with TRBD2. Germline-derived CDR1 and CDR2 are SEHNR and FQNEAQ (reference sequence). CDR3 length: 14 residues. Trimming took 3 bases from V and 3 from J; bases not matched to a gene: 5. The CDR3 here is CASSFFGGNYEQYF. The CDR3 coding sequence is TGTGCCAGCAGCTTCTTCGGGGGGAACTACGAGCAGTACTTC.

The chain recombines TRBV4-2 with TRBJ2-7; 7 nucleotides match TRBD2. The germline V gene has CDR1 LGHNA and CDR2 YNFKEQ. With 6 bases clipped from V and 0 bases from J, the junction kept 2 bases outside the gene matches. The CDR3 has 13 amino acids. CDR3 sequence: CASRERGSYEQYF. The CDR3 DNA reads TGTGCCAGCAGGGAGCGGGGCTCCTACGAGCAGTACTTC.

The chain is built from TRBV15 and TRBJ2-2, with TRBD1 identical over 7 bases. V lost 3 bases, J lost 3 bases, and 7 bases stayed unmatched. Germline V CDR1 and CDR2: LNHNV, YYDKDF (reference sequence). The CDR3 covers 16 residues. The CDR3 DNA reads TGTGCCACCAGCAGCACAGGGGAAATTCACACCGGGGAGCTGTTTTTT. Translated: CATSSTGEIHTGELFF.